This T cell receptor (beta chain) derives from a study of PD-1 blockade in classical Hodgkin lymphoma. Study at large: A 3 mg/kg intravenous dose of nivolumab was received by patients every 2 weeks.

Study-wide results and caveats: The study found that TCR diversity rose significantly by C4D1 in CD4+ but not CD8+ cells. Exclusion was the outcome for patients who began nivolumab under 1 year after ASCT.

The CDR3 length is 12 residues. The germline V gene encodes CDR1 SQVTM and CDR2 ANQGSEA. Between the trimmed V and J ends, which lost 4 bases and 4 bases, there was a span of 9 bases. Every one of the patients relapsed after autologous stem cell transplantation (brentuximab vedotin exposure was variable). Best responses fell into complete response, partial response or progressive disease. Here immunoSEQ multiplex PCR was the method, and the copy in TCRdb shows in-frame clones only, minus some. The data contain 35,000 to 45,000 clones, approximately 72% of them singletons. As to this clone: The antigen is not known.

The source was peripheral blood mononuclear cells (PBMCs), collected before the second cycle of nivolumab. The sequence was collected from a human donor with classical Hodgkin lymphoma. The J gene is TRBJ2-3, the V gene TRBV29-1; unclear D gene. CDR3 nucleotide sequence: TGCAGCGTTGTTCAGAGACCAGATACGCAGTATTTT. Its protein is CSVVQRPDTQYF.